The TCR beta chain under discussion was sequenced for a study of CD8 T cells in Susac syndrome. Study-wide context: Blood was drawn from patients with Susac syndrome. At that point, they were therapy-naive, on corticosteroids, or on intravenous immunoglobulin alone.

Looked up from germline, CDR1 is DFQATT and CDR2 is SNEGSKA (reference sequence). CDR3 length equals 16 residues. The V end lost 0 bases, the J end lost 6 bases, and 18 bases lay between the germline ends. Reverse transcription of roughly 0.45 to 1 ug RNA used random hexamers. Across 54 Vbeta and 13 Jbeta, immunoSEQ multiplex PCR amplified TCR beta CDR3. TCRdb ran MiXCR on the immunoSEQ multiplex PCR reads and lists one entry per CDR3 protein. The table has 150,000 to 160,000 distinct CDR3 sequences, about 95% seen once. Study-level findings and limits: The study conceded that its TCR sequencing and HLA analysis involved relatively few individuals.

A word on this clonotype: What it binds is unknown.

Sequenced: CD4+ T cells from PBMCs. V and J are TRBV20-1 and TRBJ2-4; tentative D call: TRBD1 (5 bases). The receptor was derived from a human donor with Susac syndrome. The CDR3 spells CSARDRAASGLNIQYF. DNA for the CDR3: TGCAGTGCTAGAGATCGGGCAGCCTCAGGGCTAAACATTCAGTACTTC.